The entry that follows covers one TCR beta chain sequence. The germline V gene has CDR1 KGHSH and CDR2 LQKENI. This CDR3 comprises 15 residues. V lost 6 bases to trimming and J lost 1 base; unmatched junction nucleotides: 3. The data originate from a study of T cells after somatic rescue of genetic block. Data came from immunoSEQ multiplex PCR; TCRdb stores just in-frame clones and leaves some out. Of about 67,000 clones listed, around 90% are singletons. The receptor was derived from a man aged 35 to 55. The chain couples TRBV18 to TRBJ2-3; the match to TRBD2 covers 11 bases. The sample consisted of peripheral blood mononuclear cells (PBMCs). CDR3 in DNA: TGTGCCAGCTCCCTGGGACTAGCGGGCACAGATACGCAGTATTTT. It is translated as CASSLGLAGTDTQYF. The variable domain in full, with the rest retrieved from reference TRBV18 and TRBJ2-3, is NAGVMQNPRHLVRRRGQEARLRCSPMKGHSHVYWYRQLPEEGLKFMVYLQKENIIDESGMPKERFSAEFPKEGPSILRIQQVVRGDSAAYFCASSLGLAGTDTQYFGPGTRLTVL.